These 24 T cell receptor beta chains originate from one sample sequenced in a study of beta chain features in type 1 diabetes. The entirety of the isolated RNA underwent reverse transcription, so expressed TCRB transcripts were sequenced. TCRdb keeps only in-frame clones here, not all; method: immunoSEQ multiplex PCR. Of 810,000 or so clones in the sample, 15% to 20% were seen once. Sequenced sample: naive CD4+ T cells from blood. The receptors derive from a woman aged 18-29 years in good health.

This clone appeared a few times. V and J are TRBV18 and TRBJ1-5, with D perhaps TRBD1 (6 bases). This CDR3 comprises 14 residues. In germline, CDR1 is KGHSH, CDR2 LQKENI. Trimming cost V 4 bases and J 4 bases, with 11 bases left between them. CDR3 residues: CASSLGHINQPQHF. The CDR3 DNA reads TGTGCCAGCTCACTGGGACACATTAATCAGCCCCAGCATTTT.

This clone showed up just a few times. The gene calls are TRBV7-9 and TRBJ1-5; D call uncertain. Germline lookup yields CDR1 SEHNR and CDR2 FQNEAQ (reference sequence). V shed 0 bases and J shed 4 bases, with 7 bases lying between them. CDR3 length: 14 amino acids. The CDR3 reads CASSLAGTNQPQHF. DNA of the CDR3: TGTGCCAGCAGCTTAGCAGGCACAAATCAGCCCCAGCATTTT.

The chain is built from TRBV27 and TRBJ2-6, with D possibly being TRBD1 or TRBD2 (5 bases each). V lost 0 bases to trimming and J lost 2 bases, with 8 bases between them. CDR3 length equals 16 residues. Germline CDR1 MNHEY, CDR2 SMNVEV (reference sequence). The chain's CDR3 is CASSLSRGAGANVLTF. In DNA form, the CDR3 reads TGTGCCAGCAGTTTATCGAGGGGCGCTGGGGCCAACGTCCTGACTTTC.

This chain links TRBV7-2 with TRBJ2-7; TRBD2 aligns across 9 bases. V shed 4 bases and J 3 bases; nucleotides not matched to a gene: 7. From germline, CDR1 is SGHTA and CDR2 FQGNSA. The CDR3 is 15 amino acids. CDR3 sequence: CASSSSGALDYEQYF. In nucleotides, the CDR3 is TGTGCCAGCAGCTCTAGCGGGGCCCTCGACTACGAGCAGTACTTC.

This clone was counted a few times. J is TRBJ1-5 and V is TRBV5-1, with D tentatively TRBD1 (5 bases). Trimming removed 2 bases from V and 2 bases from J, with 11 bases in between. This CDR3 has 15 amino acids. Germline CDR1 SGHRS, CDR2 YFSETQ. CDR3 DNA: TGCGCCAGCAGCTTTCGTCCAGGGCGCAATCAGCCCCAGCATTTT. As protein: CASSFRPGRNQPQHF.

The chain recombines TRBV18 with TRBJ2-7; no clear D gene. Trimming removed 0 bases at V and 4 bases at J, with 7 bases between. CDR3 size: 13 residues. In germline, CDR1 is KGHSH, CDR2 LQKENI. CDR3 coding DNA: TGTGCCAGCTCACCACCGCAACGTTACGAGCAGTACTTC. This sequence encodes CASSPPQRYEQYF. Full variable domain (missing parts from reference TRBV18 and TRBJ2-7): NAGVMQNPRHLVRRRGQEARLRCSPMKGHSHVYWYRQLPEEGLKFMVYLQKENIIDESGMPKERFSAEFPKEGPSILRIQQVVRGDSAAYFCASSPPQRYEQYFGPGTRLTVT.

This chain links TRBV19 with TRBJ2-5; TRBD2 aligns across 8 bases. The CDR3 loop spans 14 amino acids. Germline-derived CDR1 and CDR2 are LNHDA and SQIVND (reference sequence). V lost 9 bases and J lost 4; bases outside the gene matches: 10. CDR3 nucleotides: TGTGCCAGCAGCTCGGGACTAGTCGCAGAGACCCAGTACTTC. This codes for CASSSGLVAETQYF.

The V gene is TRBV7-9, the J gene TRBJ1-1; 7 bases match TRBD1. The CDR3 consists of 15 residues. Germline values: CDR1 SEHNR, CDR2 FQNEAQ (reference sequence). The V segment lost 5 bases and the J segment 3 bases; nucleotides outside the gene matches: 9. CDR3 region: CASSAPTGKDTEAFF. The CDR3, as DNA: TGTGCCAGCAGCGCCCCGACAGGGAAGGACACTGAAGCTTTCTTT.

Only a few counts were recorded for this clone. The V and J genes are TRBV11-2 and TRBJ2-1; a weak D match, TRBD2 (6 bases). The V end was cut by 4 bases, the J end by 8 bases, with 18 bases between. The germline V gene has CDR1 SGHAT and CDR2 FQNNGV. The CDR3 is 15 amino acids. In DNA, the CDR3 is TGTGCCAGCAGCTCGAAGGCGGGGCTCCGGCATGAGCAGTTCTTC. Encoded protein: CASSSKAGLRHEQFF.

Note on this clone: This CDR3 fails to terminate in the conserved phenylalanine or tryptophan, so it likely reflects a read error. J is TRBJ2-7 and V is TRBV4-2; no definite D call. CDR1 and CDR2 (germline): LGHNA, YNFKEQ. With 2 bases removed from V and 1 base from J, the gap between germline ends came to 12 bases. CDR3 size: 15 residues. The CDR3 DNA reads TGTGCCAGCAGCCAATCGGCCGTCCTTTCCTACGAGCAGTACCTC. It specifies CASSQSAVLSYEQYL.

The rearrangement links TRBV7-6 to TRBJ2-5; unclear D gene. This CDR3 is 16 amino acids long. Germline values: CDR1 SGHVS, CDR2 FNYEAQ. Trimming shortened V by 2 bases and J by 5 bases, and 18 bases separated the two germline ends. The CDR3 coding sequence is TGTGCCAGCAGCTTAAACGGTGGCCTACGAAGGGAGACCCAGTACTTC. It translates to CASSLNGGLRRETQYF.

This rearrangement joins TRBV2 to TRBJ2-7; TRBD1 matches at 7 bases. Germline values: CDR1 SNHLY, CDR2 FYNNEI. The CDR3 runs 13 residues. The V segment lost 6 bases and the J segment 2 bases; nucleotides outside the gene matches: 4. CDR3 DNA: TGTGCCAGCAGAAAGGGACAGACCTACGAGCAGTACTTC. It is translated as CASRKGQTYEQYF.

A few counts support this clone. This sample also contains other DNA sequences that code for the same CDR3. The V call is TRBV5-1, the J call TRBJ2-5; a possible D gene is TRBD1 (5 bases). The germline V and J ends were trimmed by 2 bases and 2 bases, with 10 bases remaining between them. The germline V gene encodes CDR1 SGHRS and CDR2 YFSETQ. The CDR3 has 14 amino acids. CDR3 amino acids: CASSLTGVQETQYF. The CDR3 coding sequence is TGCGCCAGCAGCTTAACAGGAGTACAAGAGACCCAGTACTTC.

The V call is TRBV28, the J call TRBJ2-3; D is ambiguous. The CDR3 totals 13 residues. The germline V gene encodes CDR1 MDHEN and CDR2 SYDVKM. Trimming left V 4 bases short and J 6 bases short, with 11 bases between. The CDR3 DNA is TGTGCCAGCAGTTCTCCGTCTGCGGATACGCAGTATTTT. Translating gives CASSSPSADTQYF.

This clone has only a few counts. The V gene is TRBV18, the J gene TRBJ2-5; no reliable D call. Germline-derived CDR1 and CDR2 are KGHSH and LQKENI. This CDR3 spans 13 amino acids. Trimming took 4 bases from V and 3 from J, leaving 9 bases between them. For the CDR3, the DNA is TGTGCCAGCTCACTCTCGGCGGAAGAGACCCAGTACTTC. It encodes CASSLSAEETQYF.

The genes are TRBV27 and TRBJ2-3, with TRBD2 matching over 11 bases. The CDR3 covers 16 residues. With V trimmed by 1 base and J by 2 bases, 2 bases remained unmatched. The germline V gene has CDR1 MNHEY and CDR2 SMNVEV (reference sequence). CDR3 protein: CASSLYSGRATDTQYF. Here the CDR3 DNA reads TGTGCCAGCAGTTTATATAGCGGGAGGGCCACAGATACGCAGTATTTT.

A few counts support this clone. The V call is TRBV7-3, the J call TRBJ2-3; D is unclear. The CDR3 extends over 13 amino acids. Germline V CDR1 and CDR2: SGHTA, FQGTGA. Trimming pared 3 bases from V and 0 bases from J, leaving 4 bases between. CDR3 DNA sequence: TGTGCCAGCAGCTTTGTCAGCACAGATACGCAGTATTTT. Protein product: CASSFVSTDTQYF.

This chain links TRBV29-1 with TRBJ1-5, with D hard to call. Between the trimmed V and J ends, which lost 6 bases and 1 base, there was a span of 16 bases. The CDR3 runs 15 residues. The germline V gene encodes CDR1 SQVTM and CDR2 ANQGSEA. The CDR3 reads CSVVQDGTSNQPQHF. CDR3 in DNA: TGCAGCGTGGTCCAAGACGGCACGAGCAATCAGCCCCAGCATTTT.

This clone turned up a few times. The V gene is TRBV10-3, the J gene TRBJ2-7, with 12 bases matching TRBD1. Germline V CDR1 and CDR2: ENHRY, SYGVKD. J lost 5 bases, V lost 4 bases, and 12 bases had no gene match. The CDR3 has 17 amino acids. The CDR3: CAISVTIQGQGADEQYF. Written as DNA, the CDR3 is TGTGCCATCAGTGTAACCATCCAGGGACAGGGGGCTGACGAGCAGTACTTC.

On this clone: This may be a read error: a much more frequent sequence differs by one nucleotide. The chain has TRBV7-9 and TRBJ1-1; no definite D call. The CDR3 length is 12 residues. Between the trimmed V and J ends, which lost 3 bases and 1 base, there was a span of 3 bases. The germline V gene has CDR1 SEHNR and CDR2 FQNEAQ (reference sequence). DNA for the CDR3: TGTGCCAGCAGCTTTGCGAACACTGAAGCTTTCTTT. Protein: CASSFANTEAFF.

This clone was detected a few times. The V and J genes are TRBV28 and TRBJ2-5; 8 bases agree with TRBD2. The J call is doubtful: the DNA matches TRBJ2-7 better. There are 13 residues in the CDR3. Per germline, CDR1 MDHEN and CDR2 SYDVKM. Written as DNA, the CDR3 is TGTGCCAGCAGTGACAGCGGGAGCTACGAGCAGTACTTC. As protein: CASSDSGSYEQYF.

J is TRBJ1-1 and V is TRBV20-1; no clear D gene. Trimming pared 8 bases from V and 4 bases from J, leaving 11 bases between. Germline CDR1 reads DFQATT; CDR2 reads SNEGSKA (reference sequence). This CDR3 contains 11 residues. The CDR3 region is CSSKRGTEAFF. The DNA of the CDR3 is TGCAGTTCAAAGCGAGGCACTGAAGCTTTCTTT.

This clone appeared a few times. V is TRBV25-1 and J is TRBJ1-2, with 7 bases lining up with TRBD1. The V segment lost 4 bases and the J segment 5 bases; nucleotides outside the gene matches: 4. The CDR3 sequence is 13 residues long. Looked up from germline, CDR1 is MGHDK and CDR2 is SYGVNS. The CDR3 sequence: CASSVEGAYGYTF. The DNA of the CDR3 is TGTGCCAGCAGTGTAGAGGGGGCTTATGGCTACACCTTC.

The rearrangement links TRBV5-1 to TRBJ2-2, with D possibly being TRBD2 (6 bases). In germline, CDR1 is SGHRS, CDR2 YFSETQ. The V end lost 1 base, the J end lost 11 bases, and 12 bases lay between the germline ends. This CDR3 spans 13 amino acids. CDR3 bases: TGCGCCAGCAGCTTGATTAAGGAGGGAGAGCTGTTTTTT. Its translation: CASSLIKEGELFF.